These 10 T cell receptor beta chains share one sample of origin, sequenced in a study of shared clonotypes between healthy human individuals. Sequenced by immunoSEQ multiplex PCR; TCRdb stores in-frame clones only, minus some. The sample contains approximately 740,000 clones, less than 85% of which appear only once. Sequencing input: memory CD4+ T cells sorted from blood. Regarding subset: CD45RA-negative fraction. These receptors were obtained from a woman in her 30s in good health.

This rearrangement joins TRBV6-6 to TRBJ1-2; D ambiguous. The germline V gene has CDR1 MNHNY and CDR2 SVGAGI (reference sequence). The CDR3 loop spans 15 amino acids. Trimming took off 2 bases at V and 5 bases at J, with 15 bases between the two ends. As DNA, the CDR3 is TGTGCCAGCAGTTACGGACTTAAGGCCGGATATGGCTACACCTTC. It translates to CASSYGLKAGYGYTF.

The CDR3 nucleotides read TGTGCCAGCTCACCGGGTCGGGTTCTAACAGATACGCAGTATTTT. It encodes CASSPGRVLTDTQYF. The gene calls are TRBV18 and TRBJ2-3; no clear D. The CDR3 is 15 amino acids. V was clipped by 3 bases and J by 3 bases, with 13 bases between them. Germline V gene data show CDR1 as KGHSH and CDR2 as LQKENI.

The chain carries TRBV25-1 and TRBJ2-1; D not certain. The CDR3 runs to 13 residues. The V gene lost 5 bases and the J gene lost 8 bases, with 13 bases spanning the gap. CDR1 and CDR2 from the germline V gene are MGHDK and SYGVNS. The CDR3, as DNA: TGTGCCAGCAGTCCCATAGGTGTGGATGAGCAGTTCTTC. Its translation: CASSPIGVDEQFF.

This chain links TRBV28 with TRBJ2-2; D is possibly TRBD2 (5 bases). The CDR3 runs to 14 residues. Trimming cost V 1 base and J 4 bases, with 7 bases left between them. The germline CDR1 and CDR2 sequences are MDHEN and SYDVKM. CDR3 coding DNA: TGTGCCAGCAGTTTATCTAGCTTCACCGGGGAGCTGTTTTTT. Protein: CASSLSSFTGELFF.

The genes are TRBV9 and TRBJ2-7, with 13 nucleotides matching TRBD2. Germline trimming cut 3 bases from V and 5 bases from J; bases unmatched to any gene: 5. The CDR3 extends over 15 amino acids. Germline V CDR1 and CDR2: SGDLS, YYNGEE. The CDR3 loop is CASSEGLAGTDEQYF. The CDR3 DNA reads TGTGCCAGCAGCGAGGGACTAGCGGGAACGGACGAGCAGTACTTC. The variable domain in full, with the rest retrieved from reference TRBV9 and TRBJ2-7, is DSGVTQTPKHLITATGQRVTLRCSPRSGDLSVYWYQQSLDQGLQFLIQYYNGEERAKGNILERFSAQQFPDLHSELNLSSLELGDSALYFCASSEGLAGTDEQYFGPGTRLTVT.

The CDR3 DNA reads TGTGCCAGCAGCTTAGGTCAGGGTGGGGACTACGAGCAGTACTTC. It encodes CASSLGQGGDYEQYF. The V call is TRBV7-2, the J call TRBJ2-7; tentatively, D is TRBD1 (5 bases). The CDR3 covers 15 residues. Trimming cost V 1 base and J 3 bases, with 13 bases left between them. Germline V gene data show CDR1 as SGHTA and CDR2 as FQGNSA.

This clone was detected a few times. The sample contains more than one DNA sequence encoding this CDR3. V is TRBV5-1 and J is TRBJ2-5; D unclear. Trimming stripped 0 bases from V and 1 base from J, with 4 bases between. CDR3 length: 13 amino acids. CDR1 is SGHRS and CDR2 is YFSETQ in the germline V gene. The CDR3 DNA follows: TGCGCCAGCAGCTTGGACCTCCAAGAGACCCAGTACTTC. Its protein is CASSLDLQETQYF.

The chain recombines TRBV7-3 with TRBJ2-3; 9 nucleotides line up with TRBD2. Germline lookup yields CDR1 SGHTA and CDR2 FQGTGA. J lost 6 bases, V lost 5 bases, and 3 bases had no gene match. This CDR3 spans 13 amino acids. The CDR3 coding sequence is TGTGCCAGCAGCCCCGCGGGGGGGGATACGCAGTATTTT. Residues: CASSPAGGDTQYF.

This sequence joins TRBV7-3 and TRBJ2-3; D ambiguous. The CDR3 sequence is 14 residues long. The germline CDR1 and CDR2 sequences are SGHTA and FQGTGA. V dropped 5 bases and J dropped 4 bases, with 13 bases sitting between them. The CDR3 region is CASSEAYGSDTQYF. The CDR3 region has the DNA TGTGCCAGCAGCGAAGCATACGGTTCAGATACGCAGTATTTT.

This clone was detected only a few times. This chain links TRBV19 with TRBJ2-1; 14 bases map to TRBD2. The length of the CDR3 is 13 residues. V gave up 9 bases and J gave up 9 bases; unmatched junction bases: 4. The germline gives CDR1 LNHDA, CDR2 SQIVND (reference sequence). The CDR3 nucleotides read TGTGCCAGCGGGACTAGCGGGAGAGGTGAGCAGTTCTTC. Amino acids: CASGTSGRGEQFF.